The T cell receptor (beta chain) described here comes from a study of T cell repertoires in cytomegalovirus infection. For the study at large: Selection of CMV epitopes for the study included recently identified HLA-C-restricted and well-studied HLA-B-restricted ones. It was the public TCR beta signatures that indicated both CMV infection and matching HLA type. Findings of the study overall: Within the response measured ex vivo, HLA-C-restricted CMV-specific TCR beta clonotypes were dominant. Based on cumulative public TCR beta family frequency, carriers of CMV plus the relevant HLA were identified.

CDR3 length: 12 residues. Trimming pared 6 bases from V and 15 bases from J, leaving 18 bases between. Germline V CDR1 and CDR2: LNHDA, SQIVND (reference sequence). This clonotype has a single count. Its specificity is unknown. MiXCR, run by TCRdb on the reads, gives a single entry per CDR3 protein. In the table there are some 940,000 distinct CDR3 sequences, 30% to 40% of which are singletons. Here the sequenced sample was cultured CD8+ T cells from PBMCs, taken from culture after CMV antigen stimulation. The V gene is TRBV19, the J gene TRBJ2-1; D is possibly TRBD1 or TRBD2 (5 bases each). The origin of this receptor is a human donor in good health (CMV status not recorded). Some clones in this sample may be carry-over from other donors' samples. This CDR3 reads CASRGPGTPSFF. CDR3 in DNA: TGTGCCAGTAGAGGCCCTGGGACCCCCTCGTTCTTC.